The 21 T cell receptor beta chains in this list originate from one sample, sequenced in a study of identical twins' blood T cells. TCRdb reprocessed the 5' RACE reads with MiXCR, giving one entry per CDR3 protein. Of a few hundred thousand distinct CDR3 sequences in the sample, about 28% were seen once. Sequencing was done on a sample of PBMCs. The receptors were sampled from a woman aged 18 to 55 in good health.

The chain links TRBV5-1 to TRBJ1-1; TRBD1 is a possible D gene (5 bases). The CDR3 is 13 amino acids. Trimming left V 1 base short and J 10 bases short, with 14 bases between. CDR1 SGHRS and CDR2 YFSETQ come from the germline V gene. DNA of the CDR3: TGCGCCAGCAGCTTGAAGGGGCTGAGGGGAGCTTTCTTT. Protein product: CASSLKGLRGAFF.

In its sample, this clonotype was seen a few times. This chain connects TRBV20-1 to TRBJ2-1, with TRBD2 identical over 10 bases. Germline V gene lookup returns CDR1 DFQATT and CDR2 SNEGSKA (reference sequence). J lost 1 base, V lost 5 bases, and 5 bases had no gene match. The CDR3 is 15 residues long. The CDR3 coding sequence is TGCAGTGCTTCCGCTAGCGGGAGTTCCTACAATGAGCAGTTCTTC. This gives the protein CSASASGSSYNEQFF.

The chain links TRBV5-1 to TRBJ1-1; TRBD1 matches at 7 bases. The trim removed 7 bases at V and 2 bases at J, leaving 8 bases unmatched. This CDR3 contains 14 residues. CDR1 SGHRS and CDR2 YFSETQ come from the germline V gene. The CDR3 is CASRRDRQNTEAFF. Here the CDR3 DNA reads TGCGCCAGCCGTAGGGACAGACAAAACACTGAAGCTTTCTTT. Drawing the rest from reference TRBV5-1 and TRBJ1-1, the complete variable domain is KAGVTQTPRYLIKTRGQQVTLSCSPISGHRSVSWYQQTPGQGLQFLFEYFSETQRNKGNFPGRFSGRQFSNSRSEMNVSTLELGDSALYLCASRRDRQNTEAFFGQGTRLTVV.

The genes are TRBV19 and TRBJ1-6; TRBD1 matches at 7 bases. Germline CDR1 is LNHDA and CDR2 is SQIVND (reference sequence). The trim removed 3 bases at V and 0 bases at J, leaving 5 bases unmatched. The CDR3 sequence is 17 residues long. CDR3 protein: CASSMGQMSSYNSPLHF. The CDR3 coding sequence is TGTGCCAGTAGTATGGGACAGATGAGCTCCTATAATTCACCCCTCCACTTT.

The sample holds a few counts of this clonotype. The CDR3 loop is CASSFVGGTRTDTQYF. CDR3 coding DNA: TGTGCCAGCAGCTTTGTCGGGGGGACCCGCACAGATACGCAGTATTTT. The chain links TRBV7-2 to TRBJ2-3; 7 bases are shared with TRBD2. V lost 3 bases to trimming and J lost 1 base; unmatched junction nucleotides: 7. CDR3 length: 16 residues. The germline gives CDR1 SGHTA, CDR2 FQGNSA.

V usage is TRBV25-1 and J usage is TRBJ1-1; TRBD1 agrees at 8 bases. The CDR3 sequence is 13 residues long. The germline V gene encodes CDR1 MGHDK and CDR2 SYGVNS. Trimming removed 6 bases from V and 9 bases from J; junction bases left unmatched: 9. Here the CDR3 reads CASSPPWTGQAFF. The CDR3 DNA sequence: TGTGCCAGCAGCCCCCCCTGGACAGGGCAAGCTTTCTTT.

This clonotype has a handful of counts. This sequence joins TRBV20-1 and TRBJ2-5; D perhaps matches TRBD1 (6 bases). CDR1 is DFQATT and CDR2 is SNEGSKA in the germline V gene (reference sequence). The CDR3 is 14 amino acids. CDR3 sequence (DNA): TGCAGCGCCCAACGGGGACAACTCCAAGAGACCCAGTACTTC. This translates into CSAQRGQLQETQYF.

There are a few counts of this clonotype. The chain couples TRBV28 to TRBJ1-1; 7 bases align to TRBD1. V was clipped by 7 bases and J by 4 bases; unmatched bases: 6. The CDR3 is 13 amino acids. Germline loops: CDR1 MDHEN, CDR2 SYDVKM. Written as DNA, the CDR3 is TGTGCCAGCACTAAGGACAGGAGCACTGAAGCTTTCTTT. It translates to CASTKDRSTEAFF.

This chain uses TRBV4-1 with TRBJ1-6, with D tentatively TRBD1 (5 bases). This CDR3 contains 12 residues. In germline, CDR1 is MGHRA, CDR2 YSYEKL. Trimming stripped 7 bases from V and 11 bases from J, with 12 bases between. The CDR3 protein is CASTAGNPPLHF. In nucleotides, the CDR3 is TGCGCCAGCACAGCAGGGAACCCACCCCTCCACTTT.

This clonotype has at least ten counts. V and J are TRBV11-2 and TRBJ1-3, with 8 bases that match TRBD1. The CDR3 runs 17 residues. The germline V gene has CDR1 SGHAT and CDR2 FQNNGV. V dropped 0 bases and J dropped 4; count of bases not matched to a gene: 8. The CDR3 region has the DNA TGTGCCAGCAGCTTAGATCTCGGCAGGGGGCAAGGAAACACCATATATTTT. Translation: CASSLDLGRGQGNTIYF. The whole variable domain, filled in from reference TRBV11-2 and TRBJ1-3, reads EAGVAQSPRYKIIEKRQSVAFWCNPISGHATLYWYQQILGQGPKLLIQFQNNGVVDDSQLPKDRFSAERLKGVDSTLKIQPAKLEDSAVYLCASSLDLGRGQGNTIYFGEGSWLTVV.

This clonotype was counted between two and nine times. This chain uses TRBV7-7 with TRBJ1-2; no clear D gene. Germline-derived CDR1 and CDR2 are SSHAT and FNYEAQ (reference sequence). Trimming shortened V by 2 bases and J by 3 bases, and 16 bases separated the two germline ends. CDR3 length: 16 residues. The CDR3 DNA sequence: TGTGCCAGCAGCTTAAACCAATTTACCGCTCACTATGGCTACACCTTC. It specifies CASSLNQFTAHYGYTF.

The V gene is TRBV20-1, the J gene TRBJ2-3; 12 bases fit TRBD2. The CDR3 totals 17 residues. V shed 0 bases, J shed 5 bases, and the junction held 9 bases outside the gene matches. Germline V gives CDR1 DFQATT, CDR2 SNEGSKA (reference sequence). CDR3 nucleotide sequence: TGCAGTGCTAGAGATCTCTCAACTAGCGGGGGGCGAGATACGCAGTATTTT. As protein: CSARDLSTSGGRDTQYF.

This rearrangement joins TRBV9 to TRBJ1-1, with a weak D call TRBD1 (6 bases). This CDR3 has 15 amino acids. V was trimmed by 0 bases and J by 0 bases, leaving 9 bases between them. Germline V gives CDR1 SGDLS, CDR2 YYNGEE. CDR3 loop: CASSVDQGMNTEAFF. For the CDR3, the DNA is TGTGCCAGCAGCGTAGATCAGGGGATGAACACTGAAGCTTTCTTT.

This clonotype has more than one count but fewer than ten. The chain employs TRBV4-1 and TRBJ2-1; D is uncertain. Germline V lookup: CDR1 MGHRA, CDR2 YSYEKL. V was clipped by 0 bases and J by 12 bases, with 12 bases between them. CDR3 size: 13 residues. CDR3 nucleotide sequence: TGCGCCAGCAGCCAAGATAAGCTGAGTAGGCAGTTCTTC. Amino acids: CASSQDKLSRQFF.

On this clonotype: Mismatch with germline at one junction end may stem from a read error. This chain uses TRBV3-1 with TRBJ2-4; D gene uncertain. There are 14 residues in the CDR3. Germline lookup yields CDR1 LGHDT and CDR2 YNNKEL (reference sequence). CDR3 region: CACSQDTAQNIQYF. The CDR3 nucleotides are TGTGCCTGCAGCCAAGACACCGCCCAAAACATTCAGTACTTC.

The J gene is TRBJ2-1, the V gene TRBV19; 10 nucleotides line up with TRBD2. Per germline, CDR1 LNHDA and CDR2 SQIVND (reference sequence). V was pared by 5 bases and J by 8 bases, with 9 bases of the junction left unmatched. There are 15 residues in the CDR3. Here the CDR3 DNA reads TGTGCCAGTAGTGCTTACGCTAGCGGGAGCTATGAGCAGTTCTTC. As protein: CASSAYASGSYEQFF.

The V gene is TRBV7-9, the J gene TRBJ1-2; a possible D gene is TRBD1 (5 bases). Germline CDR1 reads SEHNR; CDR2 reads FQNEAQ (reference sequence). This CDR3 region has 14 residues. V was clipped by 2 bases and J by 4 bases, with 11 bases between them. CDR3: CASSLSGGVYGYTF. The CDR3 DNA follows: TGTGCCAGCAGCTTATCTGGGGGAGTCTATGGCTACACCTTC.

This clonotype has more than one count but fewer than ten. The chain links TRBV12-3 or TRBV12-4 to TRBJ1-1; D is undetermined. Trimming shortened V by 7 bases and J by 1 base, and 13 bases separated the two germline ends. The CDR3 consists of 14 residues. The DNA for the CDR3 is TGTGCCAGCACCGCGATTTGGCAGAACACTGAAGCTTTCTTT. It translates to CASTAIWQNTEAFF.

In this sample, this clonotype turned up a few times. V gene TRBV30 combines with J gene TRBJ2-2, with 8 bases fitting TRBD2. Germline lookup yields CDR1 GTSNPN and CDR2 SVGIG (reference sequence). The V and J ends lost 0 bases and 6 bases, in that order; junction bases with no gene match: 6. CDR3 length: 15 residues. The CDR3 loop reads CAWSVGVAGPGELFF. As DNA, the CDR3 is TGTGCCTGGAGTGTAGGAGTAGCGGGGCCCGGGGAGCTGTTTTTT.

As regards this clonotype: A much larger clonotype is one base distant, so this may be a read error. The CDR3 spells CSATGKFEAFF. In DNA, the CDR3 is TGCAGCGCAACCGGGAAATTTGAAGCTTTCTTT. This chain joins TRBV29-1 and TRBJ1-1; D unresolved. Trimming left V 7 bases short and J 7 bases short, with 13 bases between. Germline assignment: CDR1 SQVTM and CDR2 ANQGSEA. CDR3 length equals 11 residues. Full variable domain (missing parts from reference TRBV29-1 and TRBJ1-1): SAVISQKPSRDICQRGTSLTIQCQVDSQVTMMFWYRQQPGQSLTLIATANQGSEATYESGFVIDKFPISRPNLTFSTLTVSNMSPEDSSIYLCSATGKFEAFFGQGTRLTVV.

The genes are TRBV20-1 and TRBJ2-7; 10 bases fit TRBD2. Trimming at V came to 3 bases and at J to 6 bases, leaving 11 bases not matched to a gene. The V gene's germline CDR1 is DFQATT and CDR2 SNEGSKA (reference sequence). This CDR3 is built from 15 residues. CDR3 residues: CSARLAGEFMGEQYF. CDR3 DNA: TGCAGTGCTAGGCTAGCGGGAGAATTCATGGGCGAGCAGTACTTC.